This T cell receptor (beta chain) stems from a study of blood T cell repertoires in COVID-19. Overall study: The origin of the acute and convalescent COVID-19 samples was the United States, Italy and Spain. T cells, B-cell-depleted T cells, or PBMCs provided the cDNA or gDNA that served as material.

The CDR3 is 15 amino acids. CDR1 LGHNA and CDR2 YSLEER come from the germline V gene. The V gene lost 1 base and the J gene lost 3 bases, with 10 bases spanning the gap. Repertoires were generated with immunoSEQ multiplex PCR, while TCRdb's copy carries only in-frame clones and drops some. The repertoire includes 250,000 to 350,000 clones, nearly 90% of them detected once, and around 1.7% sits in the top ten. This clone was found once. This CDR3 is also generated by other DNA sequences in the sample. The V gene is TRBV4-3, the J gene TRBJ2-1, with a possible D match to TRBD1 (6 bases). The TCR sequence derives from a woman younger than 30 with acute COVID-19. Source material: PBMCs or T cells enriched from blood (not recorded which). CDR3 in amino acids: CASSQGTAIYNEQFF. The CDR3 DNA is TGCGCCAGCAGCCAAGGGACAGCCATCTACAATGAGCAGTTCTTC.